This T cell receptor (beta chain) stems from a study of T cell responses to AZD1222 COVID-19 vaccine. Assay: immunoSEQ multiplex PCR; the TCRdb copy retains only in-frame clones and omits some. The table lists about 70,000 clones, 65% to 85% of them singletons. V shed 2 bases and J 0 bases; nucleotides not matched to a gene: 6. Germline CDR1 and CDR2: SNHLY and FYNNEI. The CDR3 is 17 amino acids. Specimen: peripheral blood, collected on day 0 of AZD1222 vaccination. The clonotype originates from an adult in good health. This chain links TRBV2 with TRBJ2-2; 7 positions match TRBD2. DNA of the CDR3: TGTGCCAGCAGTGAAAATAGCGGGCCAACGAACACCGGGGAGCTGTTTTTT. Amino acid sequence: CASSENSGPTNTGELFF.